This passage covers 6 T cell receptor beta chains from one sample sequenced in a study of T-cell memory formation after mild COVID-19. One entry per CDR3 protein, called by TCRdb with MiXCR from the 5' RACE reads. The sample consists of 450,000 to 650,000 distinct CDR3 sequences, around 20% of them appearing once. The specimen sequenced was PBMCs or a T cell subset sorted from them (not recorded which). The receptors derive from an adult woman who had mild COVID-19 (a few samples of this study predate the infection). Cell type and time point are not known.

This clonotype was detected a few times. In nucleotides, the CDR3 is TGTGCCAGCAGCCGTCCCGGGACTAGCGTGGGCGAGCAGTACTTC. Translated: CASSRPGTSVGEQYF. V gene TRBV5-4 combines with J gene TRBJ2-7; 10 bases map to TRBD2. The CDR3 runs 15 residues. Germline V gives CDR1 SGHNT, CDR2 YYREEE (reference sequence). Trimming at V came to 4 bases and at J to 6 bases, leaving 10 bases not matched to a gene.

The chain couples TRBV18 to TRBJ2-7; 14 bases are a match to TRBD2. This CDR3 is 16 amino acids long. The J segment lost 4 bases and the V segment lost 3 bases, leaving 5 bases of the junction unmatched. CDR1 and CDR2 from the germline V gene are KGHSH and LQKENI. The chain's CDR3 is CASSPGTSGRGYEQYF. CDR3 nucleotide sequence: TGTGCCAGCTCACCGGGGACTAGCGGGAGAGGGTACGAGCAGTACTTC.

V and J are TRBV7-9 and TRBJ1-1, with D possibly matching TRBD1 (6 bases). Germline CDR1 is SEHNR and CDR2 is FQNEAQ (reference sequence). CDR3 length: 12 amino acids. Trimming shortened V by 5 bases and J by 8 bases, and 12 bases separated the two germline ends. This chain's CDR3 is CASSRSGTEAFF. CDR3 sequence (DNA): TGTGCCAGCAGCCGCTCCGGGACAGAAGCTTTCTTT.

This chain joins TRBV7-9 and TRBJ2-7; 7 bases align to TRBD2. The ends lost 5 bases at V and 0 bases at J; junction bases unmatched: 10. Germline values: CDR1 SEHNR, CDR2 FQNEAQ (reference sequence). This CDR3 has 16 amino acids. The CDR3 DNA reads TGTGCCAGCAGCCCCTCTCTCAGCGGGACCTCCTACGAGCAGTACTTC. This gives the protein CASSPSLSGTSYEQYF.

The CDR3 is CASSWDRLSYEQYF. In DNA form, the CDR3 reads TGCGCCAGCAGCTGGGACCGCCTCTCCTACGAGCAGTACTTC. The gene calls are TRBV4-1 and TRBJ2-7; D possibly uses TRBD1 or TRBD2 (5 bases each). Germline V gene lookup returns CDR1 MGHRA and CDR2 YSYEKL. The ends were cut back, 5 bases at V and 0 bases at J, with 11 bases in the middle. CDR3 length: 14 residues.

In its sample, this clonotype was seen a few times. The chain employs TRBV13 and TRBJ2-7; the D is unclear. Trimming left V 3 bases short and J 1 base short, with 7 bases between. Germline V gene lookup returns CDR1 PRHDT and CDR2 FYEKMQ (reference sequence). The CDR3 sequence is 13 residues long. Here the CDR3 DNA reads TGTGCCAGCAGCTTTAAGGGATCCTACGAGCAGTACTTC. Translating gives CASSFKGSYEQYF.